The next 31 T cell receptor beta chains were all read from a single sample in a study of metastatic and nonmetastatic thyroid tumors. No treatment of any kind had been given to any patient before thyroid surgery. TCRdb called clones again from the PCR reads with MiXCR. The sample has approximately 90,000 clones; 8% to 9.5% are singletons. Material for sequencing was blood. The receptors derive from a female donor with papillary thyroid cancer or a benign thyroid nodule (not recorded which). Some clones in this sample may be carry-over from other donors' samples.

This rearrangement joins TRBV6-1 to TRBJ2-1; TRBD2 matches at 12 bases. The germline CDR1 and CDR2 sequences are MNHNS and SASEGT. The V gene end was trimmed by 2 bases and the J gene end by 9 bases; junction bases not matched to a gene: 5. The CDR3 is 15 residues long. CDR3 nucleotides: TGTGCCAGCAGTGAAACTAGCGGGGGGTTTAGTGAGCAGTTCTTC. Amino acid sequence: CASSETSGGFSEQFF.

This clone was observed many times. The chain links TRBV28 to TRBJ2-3; D could derive from TRBD1 or TRBD2 (5 bases each). Trimming removed 2 bases at V and 3 bases at J, with 15 bases between. The CDR3 runs to 16 residues. The V gene's germline CDR1 is MDHEN and CDR2 SYDVKM. The CDR3: CASSLGAGLITDTQYF. CDR3 DNA: TGTGCCAGCAGTTTAGGGGCGGGTTTAATTACAGATACGCAGTATTTT.

This clone was recorded at least ten times. This sequence joins TRBV6-1 and TRBJ2-7, with no clear D. V was pared by 7 bases and J by 4 bases, with 20 bases between. The CDR3 runs to 15 residues. Germline loops: CDR1 MNHNS, CDR2 SASEGT. The CDR3 DNA reads as TGTGCCAGCAAGGATTGGGCCGAGGATGGGTACGAGCAGTACTTC. This encodes CASKDWAEDGYEQYF.

There are many counts of this clone. The rearrangement uses TRBV18 and TRBJ1-3; D remains ambiguous. The CDR3 extends over 12 amino acids. Germline CDR1 is KGHSH and CDR2 is LQKENI. Trimming stripped 2 bases from V and 6 bases from J, with 5 bases between. For the CDR3, the DNA is TGTGCCAGCTCACCAGGGGAAAACACCATATATTTT. This encodes CASSPGENTIYF. The whole variable domain, filled in from reference TRBV18 and TRBJ1-3, reads NAGVMQNPRHLVRRRGQEARLRCSPMKGHSHVYWYRQLPEEGLKFMVYLQKENIIDESGMPKERFSAEFPKEGPSILRIQQVVRGDSAAYFCASSPGENTIYFGEGSWLTVV.

The table lists this clone with many counts. The chain has TRBV9 and TRBJ2-7; 8 bases are a match to TRBD1. Trimming cost V 4 bases and J 3 bases; bases outside gene matches: 9. From germline, CDR1 is SGDLS and CDR2 YYNGEE. CDR3 length equals 15 residues. CDR3 sequence: CASSPSYGQGYEQYF. The DNA of the CDR3 is TGTGCCAGCAGCCCAAGTTATGGACAGGGCTACGAGCAGTACTTC.

The gene calls are TRBV27 and TRBJ2-7; D is possibly TRBD1 (6 bases). The V end was cut by 3 bases, the J end by 0 bases, with 12 bases between. CDR1 and CDR2 from the germline V gene are MNHEY and SMNVEV (reference sequence). CDR3 length equals 15 residues. The CDR3 DNA sequence: TGTGCCAGCAGTTTCAGGACAGATTACTCCTACGAGCAGTACTTC. This gives the protein CASSFRTDYSYEQYF.

About this clone: This may stem from a read error, because a much larger clone lies one nucleotide away. This chain links TRBV19 with TRBJ2-1; D gene ambiguous. In germline, CDR1 is LNHDA, CDR2 SQIVND (reference sequence). This CDR3 comprises 10 residues. Trimming left V 8 bases short and J 6 bases short, with 5 bases between. The chain's CDR3 is CASGINEQFF. CDR3 bases: TGTGCCAGTGGCATCAATGAGCAGTTCTTC.

The genes are TRBV7-2 and TRBJ2-7; 11 nucleotides align to TRBD2. The V and J ends lost 0 bases and 5 bases, in that order; junction bases with no gene match: 15. From germline, CDR1 is SGHTA and CDR2 FQGNSA. CDR3 length: 19 amino acids. In DNA, the CDR3 is TGTGCCAGCAGCTTAGCGCGACTAGCGGGAAGTGGCAAAAGCAACGAGCAGTACTTC. It translates to CASSLARLAGSGKSNEQYF.

With respect to this clone: Other DNA sequences within the sample encode an identical CDR3. The V call is TRBV9, the J call TRBJ2-1, with TRBD2 as a possible D gene (6 bases). The V gene lost 6 bases and the J gene lost 4 bases, with 14 bases spanning the gap. The CDR3 covers 14 residues. Germline V lookup: CDR1 SGDLS, CDR2 YYNGEE. The DNA for the CDR3 is TGTGCCAGCACCCTGGGGGGTTCTTACAATGAGCAGTTCTTC. This sequence encodes CASTLGGSYNEQFF.

This clone appeared a few times. The V gene is TRBV5-6, the J gene TRBJ2-3, with D perhaps matching TRBD2 (5 bases). The CDR3 covers 16 residues. Trimming removed 4 bases at V and 0 bases at J, with 15 bases between. Germline assignment: CDR1 SGHDT and CDR2 YYEEEE. CDR3: CASSVVASPSTDTQYF. Here the CDR3 DNA reads TGTGCCAGCAGCGTGGTCGCTAGCCCTAGCACAGATACGCAGTATTTT.

This clone has a count of ten or more. The chain recombines TRBV6-1 with TRBJ1-1; 8 nucleotides match TRBD1. The V segment lost 6 bases and the J segment 5 bases; nucleotides outside the gene matches: 11. The CDR3 contains 15 residues. In germline, CDR1 is MNHNS, CDR2 SASEGT. The DNA for the CDR3 is TGTGCCAGCAGACCCTCGACAGGGGTGGTGACTGAAGCTTTCTTT. Protein product: CASRPSTGVVTEAFF.

This clone was recorded at least ten times. The rearrangement uses TRBV2 and TRBJ1-4; 9 bases agree with TRBD1. From germline, CDR1 is SNHLY and CDR2 FYNNEI. This CDR3 has 15 residues. Germline trimming cut 5 bases from V and 0 bases from J; bases unmatched to any gene: 1. Here the CDR3 DNA reads TGTGCCAGCAGTCGACAGGGGGCAACTAATGAAAAACTGTTTTTT. It translates to CASSRQGATNEKLFF.

The chain recombines TRBV20-1 with TRBJ2-1; D gene unclear. This CDR3 comprises 11 residues. Germline CDR1 and CDR2: DFQATT and SNEGSKA (reference sequence). Trimming stripped 5 bases from V and 2 bases from J, with 4 bases between. The CDR3 coding sequence is TGCAGTGCTTTAACCTACAATGAGCAGTTCTTC. The encoded protein is CSALTYNEQFF.

The chain links TRBV30 to TRBJ1-4, with D maybe TRBD1 (6 bases). The CDR3 spans 14 residues. Trimming shortened V by 0 bases and J by 8 bases, and 13 bases separated the two germline ends. Germline V gives CDR1 GTSNPN, CDR2 SVGIG (reference sequence). The CDR3 DNA reads as TGTGCCTGGAGTGTACGATGGGGGCTGGAAAAACTGTTTTTT. Translating it yields CAWSVRWGLEKLFF.

This clone was counted at least ten times. V and J are TRBV20-1 and TRBJ2-3; 9 positions match TRBD2. With 6 bases clipped from V and 4 bases from J, the junction kept 11 bases outside the gene matches. The CDR3 runs 15 residues. CDR1 and CDR2 from the germline V gene are DFQATT and SNEGSKA (reference sequence). Here the CDR3 reads CSATEGGGAADTQYF. The CDR3 DNA reads as TGCAGTGCGACGGAAGGCGGGGGGGCGGCAGATACGCAGTATTTT.

At least ten counts were recorded for this clone. The chain carries TRBV7-8 and TRBJ1-1; TRBD1 might be the D (5 bases). This CDR3 has 13 residues. Trimming cost V 1 base and J 3 bases, with 6 bases left between them. The germline gives CDR1 SGHVS, CDR2 FQNEAQ. The DNA for the CDR3 is TGTGCCAGCAGCTTAGAAGGGGACACTGAAGCTTTCTTT. As protein: CASSLEGDTEAFF.

This clone showed up many times. The chain uses TRBV29-1 and TRBJ1-3, with unresolved D. The CDR3 sequence is 15 residues long. V dropped 4 bases and J dropped 0 bases, with 13 bases sitting between them. Looked up from germline, CDR1 is SQVTM and CDR2 is ANQGSEA. In DNA form, the CDR3 reads TGCAGCGTTGTCCCGACGGGTCACTCTGGAAACACCATATATTTT. Its protein product is CSVVPTGHSGNTIYF.

The table lists this clone with a few counts. V gene TRBV7-6 combines with J gene TRBJ2-1; weak D call: TRBD1 (7 bases). The CDR3 covers 17 residues. Trimming pared 11 bases from V and 0 bases from J, leaving 23 bases between. Germline V lookup: CDR1 SGHVS, CDR2 FNYEAQ. CDR3 protein: CAGTQGGLPDSYNEQFF. The CDR3 DNA reads TGTGCCGGCACCCAGGGGGGACTCCCGGACTCCTACAATGAGCAGTTCTTC. Filled out from reference TRBV7-6 and TRBJ2-1, the complete variable domain reads GAGVSQSPRYKVTKRGQDVALRCDPISGHVSLYWYRQALGQGPEFLTYFNYEAQQDKSGLPNDRFSAERPEGSISTLTIQRTEQRDSAMYRCAGTQGGLPDSYNEQFFGPGTRLTVL.

This clone came up many times. The rearrangement links TRBV18 to TRBJ1-6; TRBD1 agrees at 8 bases. The CDR3 is 13 amino acids. V shed 5 bases and J 9 bases; nucleotides not matched to a gene: 3. Germline V lookup: CDR1 KGHSH, CDR2 LQKENI. DNA for the CDR3: TGTGCCAGCTCATCGGACAGGGCTTCACCCCTCCACTTT. Protein: CASSSDRASPLHF.

The J gene is TRBJ2-1, the V gene TRBV12-5; 11 bases are a match to TRBD2. V shed 6 bases, J shed 6 bases, and the junction held 28 bases outside the gene matches. This CDR3 comprises 22 residues. Looked up from germline, CDR1 is LGHNT and CDR2 is FRNRAP. As DNA, the CDR3 is TGTGCTAGTGGAAACCAACCAGCCCGACTCCTAGCGGGGGGTGGAGAGGGCAATGAGCAGTTCTTC. Translated, it gives CASGNQPARLLAGGGEGNEQFF.

This chain connects TRBV19 to TRBJ1-2, with a possible D match to TRBD1 (6 bases). Trimming took 0 bases from V and 5 from J, leaving 10 bases between them. Germline lookup yields CDR1 LNHDA and CDR2 SQIVND (reference sequence). This CDR3 region has 14 residues. The CDR3 sequence is CASSIDRGGYGYTF. CDR3 nucleotide sequence: TGTGCCAGTAGTATAGATCGAGGGGGTTATGGCTACACCTTC.

The V and J genes are TRBV5-6 and TRBJ2-3; D not certain. The CDR3 length is 12 residues. With 2 bases removed from V and 4 bases from J, the gap between germline ends came to 5 bases. Germline CDR1 and CDR2: SGHDT and YYEEEE. In nucleotides, the CDR3 is TGTGCCAGCAGCTTTTCTTCAGATACGCAGTATTTT. Amino acids: CASSFSSDTQYF. The full variable domain, with the rest looked up from reference TRBV5-6 and TRBJ2-3, is DAGVTQSPTHLIKTRGQQVTLRCSPKSGHDTVSWYQQALGQGPQFIFQYYEEEERQRGNFPDRFSGHQFPNYSSELNVNALLLGDSALYLCASSFSSDTQYFGPGTRLTVL.

This clone was counted a few times. A much larger clone lies one base from this, so it may be a read error. This chain uses TRBV10-2 with TRBJ2-3; 9 bases match TRBD1. Trimming cost V 5 bases and J 3 bases; bases outside gene matches: 6. The CDR3 runs to 15 residues. Germline values: CDR1 WSHSY, CDR2 SAAADI. Here the CDR3 DNA reads TGCGCCAGCAGTCGCGACAGGGGGAAAACAGATACGCAGTATTTT. Its protein is CASSRDRGKTDTQYF.

This clone was found many times. The gene calls are TRBV28 and TRBJ1-1, with D maybe TRBD1 (5 bases). V lost 5 bases to trimming and J lost 10 bases, with 17 bases between them. The CDR3 contains 13 residues. Germline CDR1 reads MDHEN; CDR2 reads SYDVKM. CDR3 region: CASSPPWGLGAFF. DNA for the CDR3: TGTGCCAGCAGTCCCCCTTGGGGGTTAGGAGCTTTCTTT. The whole variable domain, remainder taken from reference TRBV28 and TRBJ1-1, is DVKVTQSSRYLVKRTGEKVFLECVQDMDHENMFWYRQDPGLGLRLIYFSYDVKMKEKGDIPEGYSVSREKKERFSLILESASTNQTSMYLCASSPPWGLGAFFGQGTRLTVV.

This clone was recorded many times. This chain joins TRBV7-2 and TRBJ2-3, with 12 bases fitting TRBD2. This CDR3 is 16 amino acids long. The trim removed 2 bases at V and 4 bases at J, leaving 4 bases unmatched. Germline V gene data show CDR1 as SGHTA and CDR2 as FQGNSA. The CDR3 region has the DNA TGTGCCAGCAGCTTACTAGCGGGGGGGGTCGCAGATACGCAGTATTTT. It translates to CASSLLAGGVADTQYF.

This clone has a count of ten or more. The rearrangement joins TRBV19 to TRBJ2-7; weak D call: TRBD1 (6 bases). Germline V gene lookup returns CDR1 LNHDA and CDR2 SQIVND (reference sequence). There are 13 residues in the CDR3. The ends were cut back, 6 bases at V and 7 bases at J, with 16 bases in the middle. CDR3 in amino acids: CASRPNRVREQYF. CDR3 DNA sequence: TGTGCCAGTAGGCCCAACAGGGTGCGAGAGCAGTACTTC.

This clone has at least ten counts. V and J are TRBV15 and TRBJ1-6; D gene unclear. CDR3 size: 15 residues. Germline V lookup: CDR1 LNHNV, CDR2 YYDKDF (reference sequence). Trimming left V 1 base short and J 4 bases short, with 8 bases between. The CDR3 coding sequence is TGTGCCACCAGCAGAGCAAGCGGGTATAATTCACCCCTCCACTTT. Residues: CATSRASGYNSPLHF. Full variable domain (outside the CDR3, taken from reference TRBV15 and TRBJ1-6): DAMVIQNPRYQVTQFGKPVTLSCSQTLNHNVMYWYQQKSSQAPKLLFHYYDKDFNNEADTPDNFQSRRPNTSFCFLDIRSPGLGDTAMYLCATSRASGYNSPLHFGNGTRLTVT.

Regarding this clone: A read error may be the cause here, since a much bigger clone is one base away. Other DNA sequences of this sample code for an identical CDR3. This chain uses TRBV12-3 or TRBV12-4 with TRBJ1-5; D is undetermined. This CDR3 has 11 amino acids. V shed 2 bases and J shed 10 bases, with 6 bases lying between them. The CDR3 DNA reads TGTGCCAGCAGTTTATCTGGTCCCCAGCATTTT. It is translated as CASSLSGPQHF.

A remark on this clone: It may be a read error: a sequence one base away is much more abundant. This chain uses TRBV7-6 with TRBJ1-6; D gene ambiguous. V lost 5 bases and J 3 bases, leaving 11 bases between the germline ends. The CDR3 has 15 residues. The V gene's germline CDR1 is SGHVS and CDR2 FNYEAQ. The CDR3 region has the DNA TGTGCCAGCAGCCTGACAAGCTACTATAATTCACCCCTCCACTTT. Encoded protein: CASSLTSYYNSPLHF.

Ten or more counts support this clone. The gene calls are TRBV3-1 and TRBJ1-2; D might be TRBD1 (6 bases). Per the germline V gene, CDR1 is LGHDT and CDR2 is YNNKEL (reference sequence). V lost 0 bases and J lost 2, with 13 bases in between. The CDR3 consists of 16 residues. The CDR3 coding sequence is TGTGCCAGCAGCCAAGAGCACAGGGTAGCCAACTATGGCTACACCTTC. Protein: CASSQEHRVANYGYTF.

This clone was detected many times. The J gene is TRBJ2-7, the V gene TRBV20-1; D might be TRBD2 (7 bases). CDR1 and CDR2 from the germline V gene are DFQATT and SNEGSKA (reference sequence). The CDR3 is 14 residues long. Trimming took 3 bases from V and 2 from J, leaving 14 bases between them. The DNA of the CDR3 is TGCAGTGCTAGTAGGGGGAGCGGGACCTACGAGCAGTACTTC. Translating gives CSASRGSGTYEQYF.